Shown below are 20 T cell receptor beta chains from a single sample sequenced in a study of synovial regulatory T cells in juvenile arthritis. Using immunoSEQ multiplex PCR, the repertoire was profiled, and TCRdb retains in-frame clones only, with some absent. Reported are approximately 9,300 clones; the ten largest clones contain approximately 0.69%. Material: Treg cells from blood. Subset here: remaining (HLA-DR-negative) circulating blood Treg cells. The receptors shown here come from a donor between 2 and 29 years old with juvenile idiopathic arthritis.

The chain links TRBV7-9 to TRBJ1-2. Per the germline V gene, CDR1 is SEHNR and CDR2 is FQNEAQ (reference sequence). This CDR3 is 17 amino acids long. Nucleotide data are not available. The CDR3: CASSRRTPLMRDYGYTF.

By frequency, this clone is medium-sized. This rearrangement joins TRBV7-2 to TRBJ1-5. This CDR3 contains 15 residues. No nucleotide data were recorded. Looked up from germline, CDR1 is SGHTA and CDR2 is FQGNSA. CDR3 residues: CASSSMSGGNQPQHF.

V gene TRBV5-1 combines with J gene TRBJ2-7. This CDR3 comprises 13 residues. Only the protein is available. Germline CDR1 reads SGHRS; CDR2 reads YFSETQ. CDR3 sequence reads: CASSLAAHYEQYF. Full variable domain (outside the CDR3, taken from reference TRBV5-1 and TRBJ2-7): KAGVTQTPRYLIKTRGQQVTLSCSPISGHRSVSWYQQTPGQGLQFLFEYFSETQRNKGNFPGRFSGRQFSNSRSEMNVSTLELGDSALYLCASSLAAHYEQYFGPGTRLTVT.

The CDR3 protein is CASSQSSGSYEQYF. The rearrangement joins TRBV14 to TRBJ2-7; as DNA is missing, the TRBD2 call by TCRdb cannot be tested. Looked up from germline, CDR1 is SGHDN and CDR2 is FVKESK. The CDR3 is made up of 14 amino acids. No DNA was logged.

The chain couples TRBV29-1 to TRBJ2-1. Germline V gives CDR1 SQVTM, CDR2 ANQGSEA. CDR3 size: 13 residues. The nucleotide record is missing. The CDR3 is CSVDGTGYNEQFF.

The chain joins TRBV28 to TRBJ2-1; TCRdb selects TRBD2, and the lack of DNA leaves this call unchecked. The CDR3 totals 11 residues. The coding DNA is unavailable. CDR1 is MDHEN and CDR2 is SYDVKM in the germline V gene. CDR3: CASRYGSEQFF.

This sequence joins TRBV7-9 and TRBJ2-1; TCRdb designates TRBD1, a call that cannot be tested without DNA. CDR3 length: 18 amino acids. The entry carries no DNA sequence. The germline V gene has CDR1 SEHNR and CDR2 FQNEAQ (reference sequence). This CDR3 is CASSSPGQGPDSYNEQFF.

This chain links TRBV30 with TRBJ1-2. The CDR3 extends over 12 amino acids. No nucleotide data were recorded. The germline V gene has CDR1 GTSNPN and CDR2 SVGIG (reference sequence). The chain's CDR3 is CAWSGYLGGYTF.

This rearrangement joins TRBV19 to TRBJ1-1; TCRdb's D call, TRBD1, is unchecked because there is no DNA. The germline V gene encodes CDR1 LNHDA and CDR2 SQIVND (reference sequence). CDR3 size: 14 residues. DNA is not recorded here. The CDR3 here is CASSIRLGSTEAFF. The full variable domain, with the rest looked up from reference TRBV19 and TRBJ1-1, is DGGITQSPKYLFRKEGQNVTLSCEQNLNHDAMYWYRQDPGQGLRLIYYSQIVNDFQKGDIAEGYSVSREKKESFPLTVTSAQKNPTAFYLCASSIRLGSTEAFFGQGTRLTVV.

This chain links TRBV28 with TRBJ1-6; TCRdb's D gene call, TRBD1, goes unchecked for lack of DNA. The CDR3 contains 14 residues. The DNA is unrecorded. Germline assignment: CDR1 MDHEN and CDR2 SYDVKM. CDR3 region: CAGRPGRYNSPLHF.

CDR3 sequence: CASSQGDRTDTQYF. V usage is TRBV4-1 and J usage is TRBJ2-3. The CDR3 sequence is 14 residues long. No DNA is listed. CDR1 is MGHRA and CDR2 is YSYEKL in the germline V gene.

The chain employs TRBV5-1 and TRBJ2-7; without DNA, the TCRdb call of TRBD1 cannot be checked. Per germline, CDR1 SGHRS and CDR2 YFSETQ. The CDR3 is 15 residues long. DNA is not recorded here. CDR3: CASSITGGMSYEQYF.

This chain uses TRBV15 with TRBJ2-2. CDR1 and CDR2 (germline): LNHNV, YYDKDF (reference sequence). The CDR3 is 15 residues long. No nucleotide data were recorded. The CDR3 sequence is CATSRVGDNTGELFF. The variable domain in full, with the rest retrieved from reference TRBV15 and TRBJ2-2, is DAMVIQNPRYQVTQFGKPVTLSCSQTLNHNVMYWYQQKSSQAPKLLFHYYDKDFNNEADTPDNFQSRRPNTSFCFLDIRSPGLGDTAMYLCATSRVGDNTGELFFGEGSRLTVL.

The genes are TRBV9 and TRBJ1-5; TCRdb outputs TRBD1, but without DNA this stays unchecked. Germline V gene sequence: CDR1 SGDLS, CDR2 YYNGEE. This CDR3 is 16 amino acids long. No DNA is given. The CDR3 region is CASSVDDRVPDQPQHF. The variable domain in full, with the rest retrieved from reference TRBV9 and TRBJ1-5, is DSGVTQTPKHLITATGQRVTLRCSPRSGDLSVYWYQQSLDQGLQFLIQYYNGEERAKGNILERFSAQQFPDLHSELNLSSLELGDSALYFCASSVDDRVPDQPQHFGDGTRLSIL.

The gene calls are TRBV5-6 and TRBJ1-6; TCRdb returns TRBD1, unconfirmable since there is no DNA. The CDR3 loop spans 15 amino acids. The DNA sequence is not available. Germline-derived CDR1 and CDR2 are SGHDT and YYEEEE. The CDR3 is CASSLLGRRNSPLHF.

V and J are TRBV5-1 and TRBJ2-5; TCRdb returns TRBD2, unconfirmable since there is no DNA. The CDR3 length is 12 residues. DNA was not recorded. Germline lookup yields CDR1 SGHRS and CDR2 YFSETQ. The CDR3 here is CASSALQETQYF.

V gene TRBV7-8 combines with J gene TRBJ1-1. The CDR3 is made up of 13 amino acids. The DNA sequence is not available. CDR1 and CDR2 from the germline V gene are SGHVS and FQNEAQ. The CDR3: CASSASGETEAFF.

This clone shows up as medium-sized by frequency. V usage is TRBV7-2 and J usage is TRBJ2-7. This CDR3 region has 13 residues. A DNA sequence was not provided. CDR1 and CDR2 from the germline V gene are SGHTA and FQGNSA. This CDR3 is CASSLVVTYEQYF.

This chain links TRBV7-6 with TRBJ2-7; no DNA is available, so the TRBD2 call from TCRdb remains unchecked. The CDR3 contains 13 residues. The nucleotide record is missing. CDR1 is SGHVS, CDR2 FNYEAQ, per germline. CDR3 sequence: CASSFGSKYEQYF.

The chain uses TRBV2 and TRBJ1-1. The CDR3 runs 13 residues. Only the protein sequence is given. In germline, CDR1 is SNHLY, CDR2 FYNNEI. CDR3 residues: CASSERLPTEAFF.